Listed below are T cell receptor beta chains from one sample, sequenced in a study of T cells in localized non-small cell lung cancer. The table came from immunoSEQ multiplex PCR; TCRdb's copy has only in-frame clones and leaves some out. This sample has 15,000 to 17,000 clones, with around 87% found just once. This specimen consisted of peripheral blood mononuclear cells, obtained before any cancer treatment. The receptor source for this set is a male donor aged 60 or over with stage II lung adenocarcinoma. Both conserved end residues are part of each CDR3. Each record gives: V gene, D gene, CDR3 length, J gene, clone size, CDR3 DNA, CDR3 protein. A D gene is named only where the DNA matches it firmly. Not every row has a clone size; where given, it reads once, few, many or a size class.

v_gene: TRBV5-1
d_gene: NA
len: 16
j_gene: TRBJ1-1
abundance: NA
CDR3nt: TGCGCCAGCAAGCTTAGCTCCGTGGGACTGAACACTGAAGCTTTCTTT
CDR3aa: CASKLSSVGLNTEAFF

v_gene: TRBV5-1
d_gene: NA
len: 15
j_gene: TRBJ1-5
abundance: NA
CDR3nt: TGCGCCAGCAGCTTGGTTCAGGGACCCAATCAGCCCCAGCATTTT
CDR3aa: CASSLVQGPNQPQHF

v_gene: TRBV7-9
d_gene: TRBD1
len: 15
j_gene: TRBJ2-7
abundance: NA
CDR3nt: TGTGCCAGCAGCTCAAGCCGGACAGGGAACTACGAGCAGTACTTC
CDR3aa: CASSSSRTGNYEQYF

v_gene: TRBV2
d_gene: TRBD2
len: 15
j_gene: TRBJ2-1
abundance: once
CDR3nt: TGTGCCAGCAGTGAACTAGCGGGAGGGTACAATGAGCAGTTCTTC
CDR3aa: CASSELAGGYNEQFF

v_gene: TRBV2
d_gene: NA
len: 14
j_gene: TRBJ1-2
abundance: NA
CDR3nt: TGTGCCAGCAAGGAGGGAGGAAAAAACTATGGCTACACCTTC
CDR3aa: CASKEGGKNYGYTF

v_gene: TRBV29-1
d_gene: NA
len: 11
j_gene: TRBJ2-2
abundance: NA
CDR3nt: TGCAGCGTTTACGTCGGCGGGGAGCTGTTTTTT
CDR3aa: CSVYVGGELFF

v_gene: TRBV7-4
d_gene: NA
len: 15
j_gene: TRBJ2-7
abundance: once
CDR3nt: TGTGCCAGCAGCTTAGGGGCGGGGCGGGCCTACGAGCAGTACTTC
CDR3aa: CASSLGAGRAYEQYF

v_gene: TRBV6-1
d_gene: TRBD2
len: 15
j_gene: TRBJ2-7
abundance: NA
CDR3nt: TGTGCCAGCAGTGCCTCGACTAGCGGGTCCTACGAGCAGTACTTC
CDR3aa: CASSASTSGSYEQYF

v_gene: TRBV5-1
d_gene: NA
len: 12
j_gene: TRBJ1-2
abundance: NA
CDR3nt: TGCGCCAGCAGCCCCCAGGACGCTGGCTACACCTTC
CDR3aa: CASSPQDAGYTF

v_gene: TRBV28
d_gene: NA
len: 13
j_gene: TRBJ2-7
abundance: NA
CDR3nt: TGTGCCAGCAGCCTCGGAGGGACAGACGAGCAGTACTTC
CDR3aa: CASSLGGTDEQYF

v_gene: TRBV7-3
d_gene: NA
len: 14
j_gene: TRBJ2-1
abundance: NA
CDR3nt: TGTGCCAGCAGCCCTGAACGGTCCTACAATGAGCAGTTCTTC
CDR3aa: CASSPERSYNEQFF

v_gene: TRBV6-1
d_gene: TRBD2
len: 18
j_gene: TRBJ2-3
abundance: once
CDR3nt: TGTGCCAGCAGTGGGCCGGGACTAGCCGACACACCACGCCATACGCAGTATTTT
CDR3aa: CASSGPGLADTPRHTQYF

v_gene: TRBV28
d_gene: NA
len: 14
j_gene: TRBJ2-7
abundance: NA
CDR3nt: TGTGCCAGCAGAGGGACCGTAAGTTGGGACGAGCAGTACTTC
CDR3aa: CASRGTVSWDEQYF

v_gene: TRBV28
d_gene: TRBD1
len: 16
j_gene: TRBJ2-6
abundance: once
CDR3nt: TGTGCCAGCAGTTCCGGGACAGGGTTCGGGGCCAACGTCCTGACTTTC
CDR3aa: CASSSGTGFGANVLTF

v_gene: TRBV7-9
d_gene: NA
len: 12
j_gene: TRBJ2-7
abundance: few
CDR3nt: TGTGCCAGCAGCCGTGAAGGGGGCGAGCAGTACTTC
CDR3aa: CASSREGGEQYF

v_gene: TRBV18
d_gene: TRBD1
len: 13
j_gene: TRBJ1-1
abundance: NA
CDR3nt: TGTGCCAGCGCCAGGGGGGGGAACACTGAAGCTTTCTTT
CDR3aa: CASARGGNTEAFF

v_gene: TRBV11-2
d_gene: NA
len: 15
j_gene: TRBJ1-5
abundance: once
CDR3nt: TGTGCCAGCAGTTCGGGGGCTTCGGGCAATCAGCCCCAGCATTTT
CDR3aa: CASSSGASGNQPQHF

v_gene: TRBV19
d_gene: NA
len: 13
j_gene: TRBJ1-6
abundance: NA
CDR3nt: TGTGCCAGTAGGGGAAGGGCCCTCGCACCCCTCCACTTT
CDR3aa: CASRGRALAPLHF

v_gene: TRBV25-1
d_gene: NA
len: 13
j_gene: TRBJ2-1
abundance: NA
CDR3nt: TGTGCCAGCACGGGGACAAAATACAATGAGCAGTTCTTC
CDR3aa: CASTGTKYNEQFF

v_gene: TRBV2
d_gene: NA
len: 13
j_gene: TRBJ1-2
abundance: NA
CDR3nt: TGTGCCAGCAGTGAAGACCGCGGGTATGGCTACACCTTC
CDR3aa: CASSEDRGYGYTF

v_gene: TRBV19
d_gene: TRBD1
len: 15
j_gene: TRBJ1-2
abundance: NA
CDR3nt: TGTGCCAGTAGTTCCCCCGGGACAGACATCTATGGCTACACCTTC
CDR3aa: CASSSPGTDIYGYTF

v_gene: TRBV19
d_gene: TRBD2
len: 14
j_gene: TRBJ2-5
abundance: NA
CDR3nt: TGTGCCAGTAAGGGACTAGCGGGATGGGAGACCCAGTACTTC
CDR3aa: CASKGLAGWETQYF

v_gene: TRBV6-5
d_gene: NA
len: 12
j_gene: TRBJ2-7
abundance: once
CDR3nt: TGTGCCAGCATCAGCCGGGGCTACGAGCAGTACTTC
CDR3aa: CASISRGYEQYF

v_gene: TRBV19
d_gene: TRBD1
len: 12
j_gene: TRBJ1-2
abundance: NA
CDR3nt: TGTGCCATCCGACAGGGCCCCAGTGGCTACACCTTC
CDR3aa: CAIRQGPSGYTF

v_gene: TRBV9
d_gene: TRBD2
len: 15
j_gene: TRBJ2-5
abundance: NA
CDR3nt: TGTGCCAGCAGCCTAGGGGAGGGAGATTTGGAGACCCAGTACTTC
CDR3aa: CASSLGEGDLETQYF

v_gene: TRBV6-5
d_gene: TRBD2
len: 15
j_gene: TRBJ2-3
abundance: NA
CDR3nt: TGTGCCAGCAGGCTCCAGAGCGGGAGAACAGATACGCAGTATTTT
CDR3aa: CASRLQSGRTDTQYF

v_gene: TRBV5-4
d_gene: TRBD2
len: 15
j_gene: TRBJ2-7
abundance: NA
CDR3nt: TGTGCCAGCAGCCTCGGACTAGCGGGAAGGTACGAGCAGTACTTC
CDR3aa: CASSLGLAGRYEQYF

v_gene: TRBV5-1
d_gene: TRBD2
len: 16
j_gene: TRBJ2-1
abundance: NA
CDR3nt: TGCGCCAGCAGCCGGGGGAGGACTAGCGGGTACAATGAGCAGTTCTTC
CDR3aa: CASSRGRTSGYNEQFF

v_gene: TRBV4-1
d_gene: NA
len: 18
j_gene: TRBJ1-4
abundance: few
CDR3nt: TGCGCCAGCAGCCAAGATTTCGGTGGGGCAGGGAGGGATGAAAAACTGTTTTTT
CDR3aa: CASSQDFGGAGRDEKLFF

v_gene: TRBV29-1
d_gene: NA
len: 14
j_gene: TRBJ2-7
abundance: NA
CDR3nt: TGCAGCGTTTCCCTAAGGGGCAGTTCCTACGAGCAGTACTTC
CDR3aa: CSVSLRGSSYEQYF

v_gene: TRBV10-2
d_gene: TRBD1
len: 15
j_gene: TRBJ2-3
abundance: NA
CDR3nt: TGCGCCAGCGGACCCGGGACAGGGGGCACAGATACGCAGTATTTT
CDR3aa: CASGPGTGGTDTQYF

v_gene: TRBV14
d_gene: NA
len: 14
j_gene: TRBJ2-5
abundance: NA
CDR3nt: TGTGCCAGCAGCCGCGGCCAGCTACAAGAGACCCAGTACTTC
CDR3aa: CASSRGQLQETQYF

v_gene: TRBV19
d_gene: NA
len: 14
j_gene: TRBJ2-7
abundance: few
CDR3nt: TGTGCCAGTAGTATAAACGGCATCGCCTACGAGCAGTACTTC
CDR3aa: CASSINGIAYEQYF

v_gene: TRBV29-1
d_gene: TRBD2
len: 13
j_gene: TRBJ2-4
abundance: NA
CDR3nt: TGCAGCGCCGATAGCGGGACTTCGTACATTCAGTACTTC
CDR3aa: CSADSGTSYIQYF

v_gene: TRBV25-1
d_gene: TRBD1
len: 13
j_gene: TRBJ2-3
abundance: once
CDR3nt: TGTGCCAGCGGCGGACAGGCCCGAGATACGCAGTATTTT
CDR3aa: CASGGQARDTQYF

v_gene: TRBV27
d_gene: NA
len: 15
j_gene: TRBJ1-3
abundance: once
CDR3nt: TGTGCCAGCAGTCGCCTGGGGGGAGCTGGGAACACCATATATTTT
CDR3aa: CASSRLGGAGNTIYF

v_gene: TRBV25-1
d_gene: NA
len: 13
j_gene: TRBJ2-7
abundance: NA
CDR3nt: TGTGCCAGCAGTGTTACAGGCCACTACGAGCAGTACTTC
CDR3aa: CASSVTGHYEQYF

v_gene: TRBV7-8
d_gene: NA
len: 11
j_gene: TRBJ1-1
abundance: NA
CDR3nt: TGTGCCAGCAGCTTCCAGGGGGAAGCTTTCTTT
CDR3aa: CASSFQGEAFF

v_gene: TRBV11-2
d_gene: TRBD2
len: 15
j_gene: TRBJ2-1
abundance: NA
CDR3nt: TGTGCCAGCAGCTTAATGGGACTAGCGGTCAATGAGCAGTTCTTC
CDR3aa: CASSLMGLAVNEQFF

v_gene: TRBV6-5
d_gene: TRBD1
len: 15
j_gene: TRBJ1-3
abundance: once
CDR3nt: TGTGCCAGCAGTGGGGACAGGAGCTCTGGAAACACCATATATTTT
CDR3aa: CASSGDRSSGNTIYF

v_gene: TRBV28
d_gene: NA
len: 17
j_gene: TRBJ1-5
abundance: NA
CDR3nt: TGTGCCAGCAGAGGGGCCAGTTCGGGACTGAGCAATCAGCCCCAGCATTTT
CDR3aa: CASRGASSGLSNQPQHF

v_gene: TRBV29-1
d_gene: TRBD2
len: 12
j_gene: TRBJ2-7
abundance: NA
CDR3nt: TGCAGCGTCCTTGGGGGGGGCTACGAGCAGTACTTC
CDR3aa: CSVLGGGYEQYF

v_gene: TRBV6-6
d_gene: NA
len: 15
j_gene: TRBJ2-3
abundance: NA
CDR3nt: TGTGCCAGCAGTTACCCAGGACTACCCCCAGATACGCAGTATTTT
CDR3aa: CASSYPGLPPDTQYF

v_gene: TRBV5-6
d_gene: NA
len: 14
j_gene: TRBJ2-7
abundance: NA
CDR3nt: TGTGCCAGCGTCGGTGGACAGAATCCCTACGAGCAGTACTTC
CDR3aa: CASVGGQNPYEQYF

v_gene: TRBV5-1
d_gene: NA
len: 16
j_gene: TRBJ1-2
abundance: NA
CDR3nt: TGCGCCAGCAGTCCGATACCGGATACCACTAACTATGGCTACACCTTC
CDR3aa: CASSPIPDTTNYGYTF

v_gene: TRBV5-1
d_gene: TRBD1
len: 16
j_gene: TRBJ1-5
abundance: NA
CDR3nt: TGCGCCAGCAGCTTGGGGGACAGGGGTTATAATCAGCCCCAGCATTTT
CDR3aa: CASSLGDRGYNQPQHF